This is a list of T cell receptor beta chains from one sample in a study of T cells in Graves' hyperthyroidism and ophthalmopathy. TCRdb passed the multiplex PCR reads through MiXCR, listing each CDR3 protein once. The data show a few hundred thousand distinct CDR3 sequences, around 14% seen once. Sequencing input: blood. These receptors were collected from a woman under 30 with Graves' hyperthyroidism. CDR3s include the opening cysteine and the closing phenylalanine or tryptophan. D genes are given only for firm matches. Clone size is given for some rows only: seen once, a few or many times, or a class if the clone is expanded.

NA | TRBJ1-1 | NA | TRBV6-2/TRBV6-3 | CAERTEAFF | TGTGCCGAGCGGACTGAAGCTTTCTTT
NA | TRBJ2-5 | TRBD2 | TRBV20-1 | CSARAPAGGRETQYF | TGCAGTGCTAGGGCCCCAGCGGGAGGGCGGGAGACCCAGTACTTC
many | TRBJ1-1 | NA | TRBV11-2 | CASSLDLPPLNTEAFF | TGTGCCAGCAGCTTAGATCTTCCCCCGCTGAACACTGAAGCTTTCTTT
NA | TRBJ2-7 | NA | TRBV5-4 | CASGAEAGRSYEQYF | TGTGCCAGCGGTGCTGAGGCAGGGAGGTCCTACGAGCAGTACTTC
many | TRBJ2-3 | NA | TRBV30 | CAWSSPDTQYF | TGTGCCTGGAGTTCCCCAGATACGCAGTATTTT
NA | TRBJ1-3 | NA | TRBV6-6 | CASSYSGVPGNTIYF | TGTGCCAGCAGTTACTCAGGGGTGCCAGGAAACACCATATATTTT
many | TRBJ1-5 | NA | TRBV10-3 | CAISEILTAYSNQPQHF | TGTGCCATCAGTGAAATTTTGACCGCTTATAGCAATCAGCCCCAGCATTTT
few | TRBJ2-7 | NA | TRBV5-1 | CASSPDISSNYEQYF | TGCGCCAGCAGCCCGGATATATCCTCTAACTACGAGCAGTACTTC
NA | TRBJ1-2 | NA | TRBV10-3 | CAISAADYGYTF | TGTGCCATCAGTGCCGCAGACTATGGCTACACCTTC
many | TRBJ2-1 | NA | TRBV7-3 | CASSLLGRSSYNEQFF | TGTGCCAGCAGCTTACTCGGGCGAAGCTCCTACAATGAGCAGTTCTTC
many | TRBJ2-5 | TRBD1 | TRBV29-1 | CSVERQGSFETQYF | TGCAGCGTTGAGCGACAGGGTAGTTTTGAGACCCAGTACTTC
many | TRBJ2-3 | TRBD2 | TRBV12-3/TRBV12-4 | CASRPATLADRDDTQYF | TGTGCCAGCAGACCTGCGACTCTAGCGGACCGGGATGATACGCAGTATTTT
many | TRBJ2-2 | NA | TRBV2 | CASSDRSTGELFF | TGTGCCAGCAGTGATAGGAGCACCGGGGAGCTGTTTTTT
few | TRBJ1-1 | TRBD1 | TRBV7-9 | CASSLPIGQGSTEAFF | TGTGCCAGCAGCTTACCTATCGGACAGGGTAGTACTGAAGCTTTCTTT
many | TRBJ1-2 | NA | TRBV2 | CASSAMGGYTF | TGTGCCAGCAGTGCTATGGGAGGCTACACCTTC
many | TRBJ2-1 | TRBD2 | TRBV10-3 | CAISAPSSGGADEQFF | TGTGCCATCAGTGCCCCCTCAAGCGGGGGGGCCGATGAGCAGTTCTTC
few | TRBJ2-2 | TRBD2 | TRBV2 | CAFRRGGGTGELFF | TGTGCATTTCGGCGGGGGGGCGGGACCGGGGAGCTGTTTTTT
many | TRBJ2-1 | NA | TRBV27 | CAKIQGARLADMSSYNEQFF | TGTGCCAAGATTCAGGGGGCTAGGCTAGCGGATATGAGCTCCTACAATGAGCAGTTCTTC
many | TRBJ1-5 | TRBD1 | TRBV12-3/TRBV12-4 | CASSPSAGGNNQPQHF | TGTGCCAGCAGTCCCTCCGCAGGGGGCAACAATCAGCCCCAGCATTTT
many | TRBJ2-2 | NA | TRBV11-2 | CASSLEGLSAGELFF | TGTGCCAGCAGCTTAGAGGGACTCTCGGCCGGGGAGCTGTTTTTT
many | TRBJ1-1 | NA | TRBV2 | CASSDEGIGTEAFF | TGTGCCAGCAGTGATGAGGGGATCGGCACTGAAGCTTTCTTT
NA | TRBJ2-7 | NA | TRBV19 | CASSLSWASASYEQYF | TGTGCCAGTAGTCTGTCTTGGGCTAGCGCCTCCTACGAGCAGTACTTC
NA | TRBJ2-7 | NA | TRBV9 | CASSVRPTAHEQYF | TGTGCCAGCAGCGTACGACCGACAGCCCACGAGCAGTACTTC
NA | TRBJ2-6 | NA | TRBV25-1 | CASSEYGQGRPYSGANVLTF | TGTGCCAGCAGTGAATATGGCCAGGGAAGACCATACTCTGGGGCCAACGTCCTGACTTTC
many | TRBJ2-3 | TRBD2 | TRBV3-1 | CASSQEGSGGFYGTQYF | TGTGCCAGCAGCCAAGAAGGTAGCGGGGGGTTCTATGGTACGCAGTATTTT
many | TRBJ2-7 | NA | TRBV20-1 | CSARGDYYEQYF | TGCAGTGCCCGAGGAGATTACTACGAGCAGTACTTC
NA | TRBJ2-2 | NA | TRBV6-2/TRBV6-3 | CASSYSRSGELFF | TGTGCCAGCAGTTACTCCCGGTCCGGGGAGCTGTTTTTT
NA | TRBJ1-1 | NA | TRBV7-9 | CASSLVPVVNTEAFF | TGTGCCAGCAGCTTAGTGCCGGTGGTGAACACTGAAGCTTTCTTT
many | TRBJ1-1 | NA | TRBV10-3 | CAISGGGSVTEAFF | TGTGCCATCAGCGGAGGGGGGAGCGTCACTGAAGCTTTCTTT
many | TRBJ1-2 | NA | TRBV28 | CASRPDPGHHYGYTF | TGTGCCAGCAGACCCGACCCTGGACATCACTATGGCTACACCTTC
NA | TRBJ2-7 | TRBD2 | TRBV28 | CASSWPGGPNPYEQYF | TGTGCCAGCAGTTGGCCGGGGGGGCCTAACCCCTACGAGCAGTACTTC
many | TRBJ2-6 | NA | TRBV27 | CASRHDSGANVLTF | TGTGCCAGCAGACACGACTCTGGGGCCAACGTCCTGACTTTC
many | TRBJ2-7 | TRBD2 | TRBV19 | CASSMRAGVSYEQYF | TGTGCCAGTAGTATGAGAGCGGGAGTATCCTACGAGCAGTACTTC
many | TRBJ1-1 | NA | TRBV2 | CASSEAGWTEAFF | TGTGCCAGCAGTGAAGCAGGGTGGACTGAAGCTTTCTTT
NA | TRBJ2-1 | TRBD2 | TRBV7-7 | CASSLGRGNGQFF | TGTGCTAGCAGCTTAGGGCGGGGGAATGGGCAGTTCTTC